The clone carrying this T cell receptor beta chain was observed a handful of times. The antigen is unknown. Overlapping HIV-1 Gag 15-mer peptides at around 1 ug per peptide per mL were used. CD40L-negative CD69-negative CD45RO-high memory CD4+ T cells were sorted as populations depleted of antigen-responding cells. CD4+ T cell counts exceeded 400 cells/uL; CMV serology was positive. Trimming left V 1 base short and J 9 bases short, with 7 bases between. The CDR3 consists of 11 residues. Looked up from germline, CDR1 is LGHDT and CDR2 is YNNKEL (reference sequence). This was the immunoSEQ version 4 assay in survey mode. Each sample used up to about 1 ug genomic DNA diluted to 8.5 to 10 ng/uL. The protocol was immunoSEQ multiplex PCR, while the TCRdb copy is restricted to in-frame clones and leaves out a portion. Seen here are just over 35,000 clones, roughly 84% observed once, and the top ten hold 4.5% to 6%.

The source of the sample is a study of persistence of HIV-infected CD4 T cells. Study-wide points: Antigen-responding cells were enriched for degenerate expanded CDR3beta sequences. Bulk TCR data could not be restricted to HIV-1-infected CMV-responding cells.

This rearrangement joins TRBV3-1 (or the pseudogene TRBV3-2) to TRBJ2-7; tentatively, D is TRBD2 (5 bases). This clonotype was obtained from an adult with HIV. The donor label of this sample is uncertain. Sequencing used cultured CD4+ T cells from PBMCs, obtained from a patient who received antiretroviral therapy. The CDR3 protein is CASSQGAGQYF. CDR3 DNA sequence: TGTGCCAGCAGCCAAGGCGCGGGGCAGTACTTC.